This T cell receptor beta chain was recorded in a study of blood T cell repertoires in COVID-19. Participants were placed into cohorts based on the clinical history they reported. All recovered Cohort 3 donors got two negative PCRs, got clearance, or saw symptom resolution. The data were produced by immunoSEQ multiplex PCR, yet TCRdb's version contains in-frame clones alone and is incomplete. Among 150,000 to 200,000 clones listed, roughly four fifths were seen once. The CDR3 has 16 residues. Germline CDR1 is SGHTS and CDR2 is YDEGEE. With 4 bases removed from V and 1 base from J, the gap between germline ends came to 18 bases.

The gene calls are TRBV5-8 and TRBJ2-7, with a tentative D call TRBD1 (5 bases). The TCR originated in a man aged 45-65 years who had recovered from COVID-19. The specimen was PBMCs or T cells enriched from blood (not recorded which). In DNA, the CDR3 is TGTGCCAGCAGCAGGGTCGGCAGGGTTGGGTCCTACGAGCAGTACTTC. This translates into CASSRVGRVGSYEQYF.